These T cell receptor beta chains were read from a single sample in a study of CXCR4 blockade with PD-1 therapy in pancreatic cancer. The assay was immunoSEQ multiplex PCR, and TCRdb's table has in-frame clones only and misses some. The table has fewer than 10,000 clones, around 50% seen once; the top ten hold approximately 7.2%. Sample: tumor tissue. These receptors came from a human donor with pancreatic ductal adenocarcinoma. The conserved cysteine and the conserved F or W are not part of the CDR3 here. Fields, in order: CDR3 protein, V gene, J gene.

cdr3_aa: ASSSPRGATNEKLF
v_call: TRBV19
j_call: TRBJ1-4

cdr3_aa: ASSSYRDTSRTGELF
v_call: TRBV18
j_call: TRBJ2-2

cdr3_aa: ASSLGSGANDEQF
v_call: TRBV5-1
j_call: TRBJ2-1

cdr3_aa: ATSRGPLTATTNEKLF
v_call: TRBV15
j_call: TRBJ1-4

cdr3_aa: ASSPPEDAGELF
v_call: TRBV18
j_call: TRBJ2-2

cdr3_aa: AARDRGRYGYT
v_call: TRBV6-8
j_call: TRBJ1-2

cdr3_aa: ASTSRQGGNTEAF
v_call: TRBV19
j_call: TRBJ1-1

cdr3_aa: ASSFGPTGELF
v_call: TRBV12-1
j_call: TRBJ2-2

cdr3_aa: ASSPYPADYEQY
v_call: TRBV19
j_call: TRBJ2-7

cdr3_aa: ATSRDQKGLDYEQY
v_call: TRBV15
j_call: TRBJ2-7

cdr3_aa: ATGGVERELQETQY
v_call: TRBV6-8
j_call: TRBJ2-5

cdr3_aa: ASSIGRGRNTGELF
v_call: TRBV19
j_call: TRBJ2-2

cdr3_aa: ASSWTSYEQY
v_call: TRBV28
j_call: TRBJ2-7

cdr3_aa: ASSYSPTYNEQF
v_call: TRBV6-8
j_call: TRBJ2-1

cdr3_aa: ASSRLAASYNEQF
v_call: TRBV6-8
j_call: TRBJ2-1

cdr3_aa: ASSALQWDYGYT
v_call: TRBV7-1
j_call: TRBJ1-2

cdr3_aa: ASSIRGSDYEQY
v_call: TRBV19
j_call: TRBJ2-7

cdr3_aa: ASSERGNQPQH
v_call: TRBV10-2
j_call: TRBJ1-5

cdr3_aa: ASSYTGGWTGELF
v_call: TRBV5-1
j_call: TRBJ2-2

cdr3_aa: ASRTSPYHEQF
v_call: TRBV2
j_call: TRBJ2-1

cdr3_aa: ASSTGQHSGANVLT
v_call: TRBV19
j_call: TRBJ2-6

cdr3_aa: ASSARAMATNEKLF
v_call: TRBV18
j_call: TRBJ1-4

cdr3_aa: ASSRDHSIGELF
v_call: TRBV28
j_call: TRBJ2-2

cdr3_aa: ATSSLLQGAIGTQY
v_call: TRBV15
j_call: TRBJ2-5

cdr3_aa: ASSILGTSDEQF
v_call: TRBV19
j_call: TRBJ2-1

cdr3_aa: ASSQGARNTEAF
v_call: TRBV14
j_call: TRBJ1-1

cdr3_aa: ASSLEWGSNQPQH
v_call: TRBV11-3
j_call: TRBJ1-5

cdr3_aa: ASSRTPSNIQY
v_call: TRBV14
j_call: TRBJ2-4

cdr3_aa: ASRGDSYYSYT
v_call: TRBV25-1
j_call: TRBJ1-2

cdr3_aa: AWSAGNPETQY
v_call: TRBV30
j_call: TRBJ2-5

cdr3_aa: ASSQEQGARQETQY
v_call: TRBV14
j_call: TRBJ2-5

cdr3_aa: ATSSTGSYNEQF
v_call: TRBV15
j_call: TRBJ2-1

cdr3_aa: ASSPPVNRNYEQY
v_call: TRBV18
j_call: TRBJ2-7

cdr3_aa: ASSPSTGRDSGELF
v_call: TRBV18
j_call: TRBJ2-2

cdr3_aa: ASSYSPGLAGEEETQY
v_call: TRBV6-8
j_call: TRBJ2-5

cdr3_aa: ASSAQGREPQY
v_call: TRBV18
j_call: TRBJ2-7

cdr3_aa: ATSRGRGREETQY
v_call: TRBV15
j_call: TRBJ2-5

cdr3_aa: ASSRGTGERQY
v_call: TRBV14
j_call: TRBJ2-3

cdr3_aa: ASSQGQKETQY
v_call: TRBV18
j_call: TRBJ2-5

cdr3_aa: ATSSYRTGDNEQF
v_call: TRBV15
j_call: TRBJ2-1

cdr3_aa: ASSVGVSGANVLT
v_call: TRBV9
j_call: TRBJ2-6

cdr3_aa: ASSESHVGYNEQF
v_call: TRBV9
j_call: TRBJ2-1

cdr3_aa: ASSLMEGGRGPYNEQF
v_call: TRBV28
j_call: TRBJ2-1

cdr3_aa: ASQDASGNTIY
v_call: TRBV6-8
j_call: TRBJ1-3

cdr3_aa: ASSSFSGAGDTGELF
v_call: TRBV5-1
j_call: TRBJ2-2

cdr3_aa: ASTHRGRSELF
v_call: TRBV28
j_call: TRBJ2-2

cdr3_aa: ASSAIRRSNTGELF
v_call: TRBV28
j_call: TRBJ2-2

cdr3_aa: ASSLGSSGDTQY
v_call: TRBV5-1
j_call: TRBJ2-3

cdr3_aa: AWSEVTLYGYT
v_call: TRBV30
j_call: TRBJ1-2

cdr3_aa: ASSSGQAKAF
v_call: TRBV18
j_call: TRBJ1-1

cdr3_aa: ASSRRMGGSQAF
v_call: TRBV7-5
j_call: TRBJ1-1

cdr3_aa: ASSEAQGQGGETQY
v_call: TRBV6-1
j_call: TRBJ2-5

cdr3_aa: VSSRSGAIAGNTIY
v_call: TRBV14
j_call: TRBJ1-3

cdr3_aa: ASSQSPEGAYSYEQY
v_call: TRBV16
j_call: TRBJ2-7

cdr3_aa: ASSQDGRGGPEDEQY
v_call: TRBV1
j_call: TRBJ2-7

cdr3_aa: ASSLGGPQETQY
v_call: TRBV5-1
j_call: TRBJ2-5

cdr3_aa: ASSLVSARGNEQF
v_call: TRBV5-1
j_call: TRBJ2-1